This entry concerns a single T cell receptor beta chain. The antigen is unknown. The PCR contained 60 Vbeta and 13 Jbeta primers. Sequencing was performed with immunoSEQ multiplex PCR; in TCRdb, only in-frame clones are kept and a portion is missing. The sample consists of roughly 120,000 clones, around 70% of them appearing once. These data originate in a study of cytomegalovirus exposure and HLA in healthy donors. The CDR3 totals 12 residues. The germline V gene encodes CDR1 SGHTA and CDR2 FQGNSA. Whole-study findings and limits: Sequencing depth roughly uniform across donors was assumed in presence/absence analyses.

The sequence was collected from a man aged 35 to 55 in good health and CMV-seropositive. Sequencing was performed on PBMCs. V usage is TRBV7-2 and J usage is TRBJ2-5; D is uncertain. The J call may be incorrect, as the DNA end agrees better with TRBJ2-7. The chain's CDR3 is CASSLGLVEQYF. The CDR3 region has the DNA TGTGCCAGCAGCTTGGGCTTGGTCGAGCAGTACTTC.